This T cell receptor (beta chain) was observed in a study of cytomegalovirus exposure and HLA in healthy donors. The germline V gene has CDR1 SGHRS and CDR2 YFSETQ. Trimming cost V 0 bases and J 3 bases, with 15 bases left between them. The CDR3 is made up of 16 amino acids. This PCR relied on a set of 60 Vbeta primers and 13 Jbeta primers. Sequencing used immunoSEQ multiplex PCR; TCRdb keeps in-frame clones, though not all of them. The data show about 160,000 clones, 68% seen once. This chain links TRBV5-1 with TRBJ1-1, with D possibly being TRBD1 (5 bases). This sequence was found in a middle-aged woman in good health and CMV-seropositive. Input material: PBMCs. The CDR3 DNA reads TGCGCCAGCAGCTTGGGGGGACCGAGGAGGGACACTGAAGCTTTCTTT. Its protein product is CASSLGGPRRDTEAFF.